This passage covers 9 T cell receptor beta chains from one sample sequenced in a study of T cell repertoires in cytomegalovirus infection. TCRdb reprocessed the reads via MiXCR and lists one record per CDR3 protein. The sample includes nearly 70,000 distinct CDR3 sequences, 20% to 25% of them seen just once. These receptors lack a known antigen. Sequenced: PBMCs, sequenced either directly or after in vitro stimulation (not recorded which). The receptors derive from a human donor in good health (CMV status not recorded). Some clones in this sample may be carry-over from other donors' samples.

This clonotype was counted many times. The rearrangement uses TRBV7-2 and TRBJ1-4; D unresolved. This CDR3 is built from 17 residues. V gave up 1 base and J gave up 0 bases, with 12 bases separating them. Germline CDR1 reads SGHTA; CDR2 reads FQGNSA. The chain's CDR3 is CASSLGRSSATNEKLFF. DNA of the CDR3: TGTGCCAGCAGCTTAGGCCGCAGTTCTGCAACTAATGAAAAACTGTTTTTT. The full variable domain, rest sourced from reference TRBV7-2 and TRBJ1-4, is GAGVSQSPSNKVTEKGKDVELRCDPISGHTALYWYRQSLGQGLEFLIYFQGNSAPDKSGLPSDRFSAERTGGSVSTLTIQRTQQEDSAVYLCASSLGRSSATNEKLFFGSGTQLSVL.

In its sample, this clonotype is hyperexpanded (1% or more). The CDR3 region has the DNA TGTGCCAGCAGTTACTCGGGACAGGGGCCGAGCTACACCTTC. The encoded protein is CASSYSGQGPSYTF. The chain links TRBV6-2 or TRBV6-3 to TRBJ1-2; TRBD1 aligns across 10 bases. Germline V gene sequence: CDR1 MNHEY, CDR2 SVGEGT. The trim removed 0 bases at V and 9 bases at J, leaving 4 bases unmatched. The CDR3 is 14 residues long.

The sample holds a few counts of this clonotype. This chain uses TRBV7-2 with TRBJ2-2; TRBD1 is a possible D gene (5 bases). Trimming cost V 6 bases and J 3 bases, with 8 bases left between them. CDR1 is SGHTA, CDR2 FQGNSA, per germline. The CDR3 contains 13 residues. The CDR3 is CASRDSYTGELFF. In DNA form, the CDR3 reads TGTGCCAGCAGAGACAGTTACACCGGGGAGCTGTTTTTT. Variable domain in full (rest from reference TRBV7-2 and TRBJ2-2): GAGVSQSPSNKVTEKGKDVELRCDPISGHTALYWYRQSLGQGLEFLIYFQGNSAPDKSGLPSDRFSAERTGGSVSTLTIQRTQQEDSAVYLCASRDSYTGELFFGEGSRLTVL.

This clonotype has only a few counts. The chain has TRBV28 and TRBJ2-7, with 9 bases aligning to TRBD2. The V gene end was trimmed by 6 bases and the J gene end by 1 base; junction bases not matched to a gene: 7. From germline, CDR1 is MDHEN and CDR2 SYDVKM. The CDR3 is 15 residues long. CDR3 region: CASRNLAGRSYEQYF. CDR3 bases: TGTGCCAGCAGAAACCTAGCGGGGCGATCCTACGAGCAGTACTTC.

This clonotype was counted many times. The CDR3 reads CASSRGSVYEQYF. The CDR3 DNA reads as TGTGCCAGCAGCCGCGGGTCAGTCTACGAGCAGTACTTC. The V call is TRBV7-2, the J call TRBJ2-7; tentative D call: TRBD2 (5 bases). Trimming removed 5 bases from V and 3 bases from J, with 11 bases in between. Per germline, CDR1 SGHTA and CDR2 FQGNSA. This CDR3 has 13 residues.

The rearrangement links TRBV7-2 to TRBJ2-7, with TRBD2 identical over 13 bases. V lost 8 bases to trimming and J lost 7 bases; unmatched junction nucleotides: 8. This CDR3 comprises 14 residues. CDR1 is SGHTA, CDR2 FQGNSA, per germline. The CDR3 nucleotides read TGTGCCAGCGTCGGGACTAGCGGGACTGGTGAGCAGTACTTC. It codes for CASVGTSGTGEQYF.

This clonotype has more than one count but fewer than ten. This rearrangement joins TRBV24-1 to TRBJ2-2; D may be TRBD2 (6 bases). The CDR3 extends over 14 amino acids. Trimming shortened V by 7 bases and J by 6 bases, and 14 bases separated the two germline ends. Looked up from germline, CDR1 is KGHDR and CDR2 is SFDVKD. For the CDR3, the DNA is TGTGCCACCAGGGCCCCGGGGGACGCCGGGGAGCTGTTTTTT. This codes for CATRAPGDAGELFF.

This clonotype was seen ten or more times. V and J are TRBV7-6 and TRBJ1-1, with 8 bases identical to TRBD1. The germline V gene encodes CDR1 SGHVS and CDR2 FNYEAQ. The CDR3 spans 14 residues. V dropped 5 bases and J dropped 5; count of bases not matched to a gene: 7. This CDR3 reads CASSLGQVGTEAFF. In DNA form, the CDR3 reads TGTGCCAGCAGCCTGGGACAGGTCGGAACTGAAGCTTTCTTT.

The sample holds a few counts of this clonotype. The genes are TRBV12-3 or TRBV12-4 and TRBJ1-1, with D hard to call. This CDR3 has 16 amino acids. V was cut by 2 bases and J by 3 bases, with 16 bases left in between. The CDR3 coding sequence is TGTGCCAGCAGTTTAATGTCAGACCCCGGGCACACTGAAGCTTTCTTT. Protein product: CASSLMSDPGHTEAFF.